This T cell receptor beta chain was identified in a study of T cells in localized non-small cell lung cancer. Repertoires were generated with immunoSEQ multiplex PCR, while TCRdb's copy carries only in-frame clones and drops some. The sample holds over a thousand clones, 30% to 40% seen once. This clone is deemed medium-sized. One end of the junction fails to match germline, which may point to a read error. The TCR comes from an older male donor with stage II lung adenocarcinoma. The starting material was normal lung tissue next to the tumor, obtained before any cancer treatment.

CDR3 sequence reads: CAISLAGTYEQYF. CDR3 bases: TGTGCCATCAGTCTAGCGGGAACATACGAGCAGTACTTC. This sequence joins TRBV6-8 and TRBJ2-7; 9 nucleotides agree with TRBD2. The CDR3 totals 13 residues. Germline values: CDR1 MNHGY, CDR2 SAAAGT.